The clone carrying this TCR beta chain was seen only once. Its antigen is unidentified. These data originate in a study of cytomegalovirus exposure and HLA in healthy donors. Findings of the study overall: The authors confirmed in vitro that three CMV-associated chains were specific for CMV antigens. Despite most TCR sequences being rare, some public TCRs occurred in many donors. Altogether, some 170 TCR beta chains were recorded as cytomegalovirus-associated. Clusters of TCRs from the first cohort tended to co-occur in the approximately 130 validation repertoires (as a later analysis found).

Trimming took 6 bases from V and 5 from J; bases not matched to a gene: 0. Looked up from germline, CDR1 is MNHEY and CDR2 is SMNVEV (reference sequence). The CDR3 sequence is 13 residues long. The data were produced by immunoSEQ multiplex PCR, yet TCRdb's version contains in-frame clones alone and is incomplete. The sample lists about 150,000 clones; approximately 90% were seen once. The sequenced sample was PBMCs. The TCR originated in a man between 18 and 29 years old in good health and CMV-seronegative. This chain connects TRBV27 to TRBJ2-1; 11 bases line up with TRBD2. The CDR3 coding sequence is TGTGCCAGCAGACTAGCGGGAGACAATGAGCAGTTCTTC. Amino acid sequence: CASRLAGDNEQFF.